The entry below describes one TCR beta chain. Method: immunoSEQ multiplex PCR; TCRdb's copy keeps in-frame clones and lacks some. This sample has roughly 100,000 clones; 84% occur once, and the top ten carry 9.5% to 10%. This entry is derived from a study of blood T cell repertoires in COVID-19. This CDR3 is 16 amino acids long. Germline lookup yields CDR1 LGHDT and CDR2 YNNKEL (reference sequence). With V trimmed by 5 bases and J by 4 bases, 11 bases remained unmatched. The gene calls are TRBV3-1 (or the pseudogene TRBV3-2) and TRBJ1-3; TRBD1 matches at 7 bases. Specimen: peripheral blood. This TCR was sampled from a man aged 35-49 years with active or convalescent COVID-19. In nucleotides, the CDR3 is TGTGCCAGCAGCTACCGCAAGACAGGGTTAGGAAACACCATATATTTT. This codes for CASSYRKTGLGNTIYF.